Following are 23 T cell receptor beta chains from one sample sequenced in a study of T cell repertoires in cytomegalovirus infection. Their specific antigens are unknown. MiXCR was run by TCRdb on the reads, yielding one entry per CDR3 protein. The repertoire holds roughly 730,000 distinct CDR3 sequences, with around 31% as singletons. The sequenced sample was cultured PBMCs, obtained from culture after CMV antigen stimulation. These receptors were obtained from a human donor in good health (CMV status not recorded). Some clones in this sample may be carry-over from other donors' samples.

This clonotype was detected many times. The rearrangement uses TRBV7-2 and TRBJ2-1; TRBD1 agrees at 11 bases. This CDR3 contains 15 residues. The germline gives CDR1 SGHTA, CDR2 FQGNSA. V was pared by 5 bases and J by 5 bases, with 5 bases of the junction left unmatched. CDR3 protein: CASSAGGQGDNEQFF. CDR3 in DNA: TGTGCCAGCAGCGCCGGGGGACAGGGGGACAATGAGCAGTTCTTC.

This clonotype turned up a few times. The J gene is TRBJ1-3, the V gene TRBV28, with D hard to call. Per germline, CDR1 MDHEN and CDR2 SYDVKM. The CDR3 covers 13 residues. V lost 5 bases and J lost 8, with 13 bases in between. The CDR3 is CASSTMGRYTIYF. CDR3 nucleotide sequence: TGTGCCAGCAGTACTATGGGGAGGTACACCATATATTTT. The full variable domain, completed using reference TRBV28 and TRBJ1-3, is DVKVTQSSRYLVKRTGEKVFLECVQDMDHENMFWYRQDPGLGLRLIYFSYDVKMKEKGDIPEGYSVSREKKERFSLILESASTNQTSMYLCASSTMGRYTIYFGEGSWLTVV.

This chain links TRBV2 with TRBJ1-5, with D maybe TRBD1 (6 bases). V was trimmed by 3 bases and J by 0 bases, leaving 12 bases between them. CDR3 size: 16 residues. Per the germline V gene, CDR1 is SNHLY and CDR2 is FYNNEI. The CDR3 nucleotides are TGTGCCAGCAGTGACAGGGGCCGGGGTAGCAATCAGCCCCAGCATTTT. Translation gives CASSDRGRGSNQPQHF.

This clonotype showed up just a few times. The rearrangement links TRBV20-1 to TRBJ2-3, with TRBD2 identical over 7 bases. The CDR3 sequence is 14 residues long. With V trimmed by 2 bases and J by 1 base, 3 bases remained unmatched. Germline CDR1 is DFQATT and CDR2 is SNEGSKA (reference sequence). CDR3 in amino acids: CSARYRGGTDTQYF. Written as DNA, the CDR3 is TGCAGTGCTAGATACCGGGGGGGCACAGATACGCAGTATTTT.

V and J are TRBV27 and TRBJ2-3, with unresolved D. Per the germline V gene, CDR1 is MNHEY and CDR2 is SMNVEV (reference sequence). V shed 5 bases and J shed 1 base, with 10 bases lying between them. This CDR3 spans 14 amino acids. The CDR3 sequence: CASSQWDGTDTQYF. The CDR3 coding sequence is TGTGCCAGCAGTCAGTGGGATGGCACAGATACGCAGTATTTT.

J is TRBJ2-2 and V is TRBV7-2, with 8 bases identical to TRBD2. This CDR3 is 19 amino acids long. The germline V gene has CDR1 SGHTA and CDR2 FQGNSA. The ends lost 0 bases at V and 0 bases at J; junction bases unmatched: 9. The CDR3 loop is CASSLAPGGAYANTGELFF. CDR3 DNA sequence: TGTGCCAGCAGCTTAGCTCCCGGGGGGGCCTACGCGAACACCGGGGAGCTGTTTTTT.

This chain links TRBV6-5 with TRBJ2-3, with a weak D call TRBD2 (6 bases). The CDR3 totals 16 residues. Trimming took 5 bases from V and 0 from J, leaving 15 bases between them. The germline gives CDR1 MNHEY, CDR2 SVGAGI. The CDR3 region has the DNA TGTGCCAGCAGTCCGGGGGAGCGGGCTAGCACAGATACGCAGTATTTT. Translating it yields CASSPGERASTDTQYF.

This clonotype showed up many times. The chain uses TRBV7-4 and TRBJ1-4; D not resolved. V was pared by 2 bases and J by 0 bases, with 13 bases between. Germline lookup yields CDR1 SGHVT and CDR2 SQSDAQ. CDR3 length: 17 amino acids. This CDR3 is CASSLLLGHATNEKLFF. CDR3 nucleotides: TGTGCCAGCAGCTTATTGCTGGGCCATGCAACTAATGAAAAACTGTTTTTT.

The table lists this clonotype with a few counts. This chain joins TRBV12-3 or TRBV12-4 and TRBJ2-1; no clear D gene. Trimming took 7 bases from V and 8 from J, leaving 15 bases between them. This CDR3 has 13 amino acids. The CDR3 sequence: CASNPVWLDEQFF. In nucleotides, the CDR3 is TGTGCCAGCAACCCGGTGTGGTTGGATGAGCAGTTCTTC.

This clonotype has just a few counts. The chain combines TRBV20-1 with TRBJ1-1; D is unclear. Per the germline V gene, CDR1 is DFQATT and CDR2 is SNEGSKA (reference sequence). V lost 1 base to trimming and J lost 5 bases, with 20 bases between them. CDR3 length: 16 amino acids. CDR3 in DNA: TGCAGTGCTAGAGTTCCGGACGCGCGAATGGGGACTGAAGCTTTCTTT. Amino acid sequence: CSARVPDARMGTEAFF.

This chain joins TRBV11-2 and TRBJ2-3; D gene ambiguous. This CDR3 contains 15 residues. Trimming took 4 bases from V and 0 from J, leaving 11 bases between them. The germline gives CDR1 SGHAT, CDR2 FQNNGV. CDR3 sequence reads: CASSSIFRSTDTQYF. For the CDR3, the DNA is TGTGCCAGCAGCTCGATATTTCGGAGCACAGATACGCAGTATTTT.

This clonotype was counted between two and nine times. One end of the junction does not line up with germline, which may come from a read error. The J gene is TRBJ1-5, the V gene TRBV7-6; D is unclear. CDR3 size: 15 residues. The germline V gene has CDR1 SGHVS and CDR2 FNYEAQ. CDR3 nucleotides: TGTGCCAGCAGCTTCTGGAGGGCTAATTATCAGTCCCAGCATTTT. Residues: CASSFWRANYQSQHF.

The J gene is TRBJ2-1, the V gene TRBV7-3; TRBD2 matches at 15 bases. This CDR3 has 21 residues. From germline, CDR1 is SGHTA and CDR2 FQGTGA. Trimming cost V 4 bases and J 14 bases; bases outside gene matches: 27. The CDR3 loop is CASSSTGTSGGRGKGRVLEFF. The CDR3 nucleotides read TGTGCCAGCAGCTCCACCGGGACTAGCGGGGGGCGAGGTAAGGGCAGGGTTTTGGAGTTCTTC.

A few counts support this clonotype. The V call is TRBV7-2, the J call TRBJ2-3, with TRBD1 matching 10 bases. V trimming: 5 bases; J trimming: 0 bases; junction bases outside the gene matches: 2. CDR3 size: 15 residues. The germline V gene has CDR1 SGHTA and CDR2 FQGNSA. The CDR3 DNA is TGTGCCAGCAGCCCGGACAGGGGGAGCACAGATACGCAGTATTTT. It encodes CASSPDRGSTDTQYF.

This chain joins TRBV28 and TRBJ1-1; weak D call: TRBD1 (5 bases). The ends were cut back, 6 bases at V and 1 base at J, with 15 bases in the middle. Germline-derived CDR1 and CDR2 are MDHEN and SYDVKM. This CDR3 contains 15 residues. The CDR3 sequence is CASSPRQRPNTEAFF. DNA for the CDR3: TGTGCCAGCAGCCCTAGACAGAGACCGAACACTGAAGCTTTCTTT.

This clonotype came up a few times. The chain uses TRBV19 and TRBJ1-4; 8 nucleotides align to TRBD1. After removal of 6 bases from V and 8 bases from J, the junction contained 11 bases not matched to a gene. Germline V CDR1 and CDR2: LNHDA, SQIVND (reference sequence). This CDR3 region has 15 residues. The CDR3 here is CASSSWGQESEKLFF. CDR3 in DNA: TGTGCCAGTAGCTCCTGGGGACAGGAGTCGGAAAAACTGTTTTTT.

The rearrangement joins TRBV25-1 to TRBJ1-1; D ambiguous. There are 14 residues in the CDR3. Trimming took 4 bases from V and 1 from J, leaving 10 bases between them. Germline assignment: CDR1 MGHDK and CDR2 SYGVNS. In DNA, the CDR3 is TGTGCCAGCAGTGTAGACGGCCCGAACACTGAAGCTTTCTTT. This translates into CASSVDGPNTEAFF.

The V call is TRBV20-1, the J call TRBJ2-3, with D possibly matching TRBD2 (5 bases). CDR1 and CDR2 from the germline V gene are DFQATT and SNEGSKA (reference sequence). The CDR3 is made up of 12 amino acids. V lost 6 bases and J 6 bases, leaving 13 bases between the germline ends. The CDR3 nucleotides read TGCAGTGCCACCGGGATCTCCGATACGCAGTATTTT. It encodes CSATGISDTQYF.

This clonotype was recorded a few times. The rearrangement joins TRBV11-2 to TRBJ1-4; D perhaps matches TRBD1 (5 bases). V shed 3 bases and J shed 5 bases, with 7 bases lying between them. This CDR3 comprises 13 residues. Germline CDR1 SGHAT, CDR2 FQNNGV. CDR3 bases: TGTGCCAGCAGCTTGTGGGACAATGAAAAACTGTTTTTT. Protein: CASSLWDNEKLFF.

The V and J genes are TRBV5-1 and TRBJ2-5; tentative D call: TRBD1 (5 bases). V gave up 1 base and J gave up 5 bases, with 12 bases separating them. Germline V gene data show CDR1 as SGHRS and CDR2 as YFSETQ. The CDR3 is 14 amino acids. DNA of the CDR3: TGCGCCAGCAGCTTGTTAGGGGAAGGGGAGACCCAGTACTTC. It is translated as CASSLLGEGETQYF.

This clonotype has only a few counts. The rearrangement links TRBV7-9 to TRBJ1-5; no firm D call. Germline V CDR1 and CDR2: SEHNR, FQNEAQ (reference sequence). CDR3 size: 14 residues. V was pared by 5 bases and J by 3 bases, with 11 bases between. CDR3: CASSTLGDNQPQHF. The CDR3 nucleotides read TGTGCCAGCAGCACGCTAGGAGACAATCAGCCCCAGCATTTT.

This chain connects TRBV19 to TRBJ1-1; TRBD1 might be the D (5 bases). Trimming cost V 4 bases and J 3 bases, with 18 bases left between them. The CDR3 covers 16 residues. CDR1 is LNHDA, CDR2 SQIVND, per germline (reference sequence). CDR3 sequence (DNA): TGTGCCAGTAGTAACTTTCAGGGTGCGGGGCACACTGAAGCTTTCTTT. Protein product: CASSNFQGAGHTEAFF.

The chain uses TRBV12-5 and TRBJ2-5, with D maybe TRBD2 (7 bases). CDR1 and CDR2 from the germline V gene are LGHNT and FRNRAP. The CDR3 is 18 amino acids. V lost 5 bases, J lost 4 bases, and 26 bases lay in between. The CDR3, as DNA: TGTGCTAGTGGTCCTACCGGTGTAGGGGGGGCCATTCCAGAGACCCAGTACTTC. Encoded protein: CASGPTGVGGAIPETQYF.